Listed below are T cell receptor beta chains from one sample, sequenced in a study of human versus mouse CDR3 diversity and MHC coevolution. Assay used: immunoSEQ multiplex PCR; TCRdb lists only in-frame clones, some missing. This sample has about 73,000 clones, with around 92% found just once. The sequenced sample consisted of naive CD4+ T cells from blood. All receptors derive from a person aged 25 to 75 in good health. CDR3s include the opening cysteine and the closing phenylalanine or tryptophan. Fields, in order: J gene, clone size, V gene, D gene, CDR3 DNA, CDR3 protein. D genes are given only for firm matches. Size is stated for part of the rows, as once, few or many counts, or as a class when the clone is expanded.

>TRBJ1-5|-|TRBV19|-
TGTGCCAGTAGTACGACAAGACAGGCCAGTTTGGGTAGCAATCAGCCCCAGCATTTT
CASSTTRQASLGSNQPQHF
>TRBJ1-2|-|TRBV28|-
TGTGCCAGCAGTTTCGGGACTGGGGGATATGGCTACACCTTC
CASSFGTGGYGYTF
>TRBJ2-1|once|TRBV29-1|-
TGCAGCGTTCAAGGATCAGGGATCTACAATGAGCAGTTCTTC
CSVQGSGIYNEQFF
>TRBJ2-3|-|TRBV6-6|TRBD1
TGTGCCAGCGGACGGACAGGGTCTGGCACAGATACGCAGTATTTT
CASGRTGSGTDTQYF
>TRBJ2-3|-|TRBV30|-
TGTGCCTGGAACGGAGGGAGTTCAGATACGCAGTATTTT
CAWNGGSSDTQYF
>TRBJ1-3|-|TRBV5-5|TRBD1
TGTGCCAGCAGCTTGACAGGGGCCCTCTCTGGAAACACCATATATTTT
CASSLTGALSGNTIYF
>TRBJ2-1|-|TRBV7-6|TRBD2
TGTGCCAGCACCCGGACTAGCGGGGCGAACAATGAGCAGTTCTTC
CASTRTSGANNEQFF
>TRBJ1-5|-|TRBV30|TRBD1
TGTGCCTGGAGTGGTGGCACAGGGGAACGTCAGCCCCAGCATTTT
CAWSGGTGERQPQHF
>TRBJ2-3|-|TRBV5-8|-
TGTGCCAGCATGTTCGGGGGTGCAGATACGCAGTATTTT
CASMFGGADTQYF
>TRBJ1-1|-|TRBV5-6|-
TGTGCCAGCAGCCCCTGGGGGGAGATGAACACTGAAGCTTTCTTT
CASSPWGEMNTEAFF